Below are 9 T cell receptor beta chains sequenced from a single sample in a study of T cells in Graves' hyperthyroidism and ophthalmopathy. Amplification targeted TCR beta CDR3 regions from RNA transcripts. A set of HTBI primers served as the primers for a first-round RT-PCR of the TCR CDR3. TCRdb passed the multiplex PCR reads through MiXCR, listing each CDR3 protein once. The data hold approximately 590,000 distinct CDR3 sequences, with approximately 14% observed a single time. Input material: blood. All receptors come from a woman aged 25 to 39 with Graves' hyperthyroidism.

This clonotype was recorded many times. V is TRBV5-1 and J is TRBJ2-1; 10 nucleotides line up with TRBD2. Germline CDR1 reads SGHRS; CDR2 reads YFSETQ. V lost 0 bases to trimming and J lost 8 bases; unmatched junction nucleotides: 5. The CDR3 extends over 15 amino acids. The CDR3 protein is CASSLVQREGDEQFF. In DNA, the CDR3 is TGCGCCAGCAGCTTGGTACAGCGGGAGGGAGATGAGCAGTTCTTC.

This clonotype came up many times. This rearrangement joins TRBV7-9 to TRBJ1-1; D gene uncertain. Trimming took 2 bases from V and 10 from J, leaving 23 bases between them. The CDR3 is 16 amino acids. The germline V gene encodes CDR1 SEHNR and CDR2 FQNEAQ (reference sequence). For the CDR3, the DNA is TGTGCCAGCAGCTTACCCCGAGGTGGAAACCTCCCGTCAGCTTTCTTT. Residues: CASSLPRGGNLPSAFF.

This clonotype came up many times. The chain joins TRBV7-2 to TRBJ2-7; 10 nucleotides line up with TRBD2. The CDR3 totals 17 residues. Trimming cost V 4 bases and J 3 bases; bases outside gene matches: 12. Germline V CDR1 and CDR2: SGHTA, FQGNSA. The CDR3 nucleotides are TGTGCCAGCAGCTCATTCACCCCAGCGGGAGGGAACTACGAGCAGTACTTC. Residues: CASSSFTPAGGNYEQYF.

This clonotype has just a few counts. The V and J genes are TRBV28 and TRBJ1-4; D remains unclear. The CDR3 runs 13 residues. V dropped 5 bases and J dropped 6 bases, with 10 bases sitting between them. Germline V gene sequence: CDR1 MDHEN, CDR2 SYDVKM. CDR3: CASSVHGHEKLFF. The CDR3 coding sequence is TGTGCCAGCAGTGTCCATGGGCATGAAAAACTGTTTTTT.

DNA of the CDR3: TGTGCCAGCAGTTTGTCAGGGGGCTACTGGAGCTCCTACAATGAGCAGTTCTTC. Amino acids: CASSLSGGYWSSYNEQFF. The chain joins TRBV28 to TRBJ2-1, with TRBD1 matching 8 bases. The CDR3 is made up of 18 amino acids. With 3 bases clipped from V and 0 bases from J, the junction kept 10 bases outside the gene matches. The germline CDR1 and CDR2 sequences are MDHEN and SYDVKM.

This clonotype has only one observation. Given a much more abundant clone one base away, this may be a read error. The chain combines TRBV27 with TRBJ2-1; D is unresolved. Germline V gene lookup returns CDR1 MNHEY and CDR2 SMNVEV (reference sequence). This CDR3 is built from 13 residues. CDR3 DNA sequence: TGTGCCTGCAGTTTTGAATTACACGATGAGCAGTTCTTC. This codes for CACSFELHDEQFF.

This clonotype was seen once. The V and J genes are TRBV27 and TRBJ2-1, with D possibly called TRBD1 or TRBD2 (6 bases each). CDR1 is MNHEY and CDR2 is SMNVEV in the germline V gene (reference sequence). The V gene lost 8 bases and the J gene lost 4 bases, with 18 bases spanning the gap. This CDR3 has 15 amino acids. The CDR3 loop is CASLPGAGPYNEQFF. CDR3 DNA sequence: TGTGCCAGCTTACCGGGGGCAGGACCATACAATGAGCAGTTCTTC.

The chain joins TRBV15 to TRBJ2-1, with TRBD2 as a possible D gene (5 bases). Trimming cost V 4 bases and J 9 bases, with 13 bases left between them. Germline V gene lookup returns CDR1 LNHNV and CDR2 YYDKDF (reference sequence). CDR3 length: 13 residues. The CDR3 DNA reads as TGTGCCACCAGCACCCAGAGGGATACTGAGCAGTTCTTC. Translation: CATSTQRDTEQFF.

The J gene is TRBJ2-3, the V gene TRBV24-1; a weak D match, TRBD2 (5 bases). With 5 bases removed from V and 4 bases from J, the gap between germline ends came to 12 bases. The CDR3 length is 14 residues. Germline V gene sequence: CDR1 KGHDR, CDR2 SFDVKD. The CDR3 spells CATSADNGADTQYF. CDR3 nucleotides: TGTGCCACCAGTGCAGACAACGGGGCAGATACGCAGTATTTT.